Sequencing of this TCR beta chain was carried out in a study of T-cell reconstitution after alpha-beta-depleted transplantation in children. A library of TCRbeta sequences, prepared with unique molecular identifiers, was generated. TCRdb independently ran MiXCR on the PCR reads; one entry per CDR3 protein. The sample consists of about 600,000 distinct CDR3 sequences, over 10% of them appearing once. There are many counts of this clonotype. Germline V gene sequence: CDR1 KGHSH, CDR2 LQKENI. Trimming pared 2 bases from V and 2 bases from J, leaving 19 bases between. The CDR3 loop spans 18 amino acids. The sample consisted of PBMCs, mostly from graft donor cells, taken 360 days after TCRalphabeta/CD19-depleted stem cell transplant. The TCR sequence derives from a male patient under 18 who had a stem cell transplant for acute myeloid leukemia, so the T cells may come from the graft donor. This rearrangement joins TRBV18 to TRBJ2-1; D ambiguous. The CDR3: CASSPWVRQEHTYNEQFF. CDR3 nucleotide sequence: TGTGCCAGCTCACCATGGGTGAGGCAGGAGCACACCTACAATGAGCAGTTCTTC.